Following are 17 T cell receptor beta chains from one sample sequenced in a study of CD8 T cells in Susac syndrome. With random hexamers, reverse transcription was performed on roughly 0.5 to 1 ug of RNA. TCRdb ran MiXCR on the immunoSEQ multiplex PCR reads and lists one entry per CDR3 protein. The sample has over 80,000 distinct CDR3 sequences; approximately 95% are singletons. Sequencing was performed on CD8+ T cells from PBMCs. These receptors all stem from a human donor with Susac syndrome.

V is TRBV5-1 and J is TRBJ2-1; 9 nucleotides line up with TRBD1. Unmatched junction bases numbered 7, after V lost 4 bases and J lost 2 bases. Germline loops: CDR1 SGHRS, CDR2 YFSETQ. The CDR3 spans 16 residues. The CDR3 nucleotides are TGCGCCAGCAGCCCCGGGACAGGGCTAGCCTACAATGAGCAGTTCTTC. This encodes CASSPGTGLAYNEQFF. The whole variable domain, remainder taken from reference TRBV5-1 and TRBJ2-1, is KAGVTQTPRYLIKTRGQQVTLSCSPISGHRSVSWYQQTPGQGLQFLFEYFSETQRNKGNFPGRFSGRQFSNSRSEMNVSTLELGDSALYLCASSPGTGLAYNEQFFGPGTRLTVL.

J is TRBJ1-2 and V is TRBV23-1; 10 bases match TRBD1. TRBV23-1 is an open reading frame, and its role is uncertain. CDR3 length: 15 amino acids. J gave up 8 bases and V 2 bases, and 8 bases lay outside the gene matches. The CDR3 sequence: CASSQPVGTGVGYTF. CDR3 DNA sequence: TGCGCCAGCAGTCAACCCGTCGGGACAGGGGTCGGCTACACCTTC.

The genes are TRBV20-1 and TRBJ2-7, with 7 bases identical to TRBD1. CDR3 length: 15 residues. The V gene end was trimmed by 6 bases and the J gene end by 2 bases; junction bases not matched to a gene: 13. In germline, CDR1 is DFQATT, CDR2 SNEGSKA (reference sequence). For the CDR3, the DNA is TGCAGTGCAGGCGGATTAGGACAGGCTGCCTACGAGCAGTACTTC. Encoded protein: CSAGGLGQAAYEQYF.

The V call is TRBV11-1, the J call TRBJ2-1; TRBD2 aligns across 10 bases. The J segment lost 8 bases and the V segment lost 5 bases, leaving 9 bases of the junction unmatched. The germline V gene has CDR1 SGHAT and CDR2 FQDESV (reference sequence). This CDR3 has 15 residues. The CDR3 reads CASSPSGTSVDEQFF. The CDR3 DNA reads TGTGCCAGCAGCCCATCCGGGACTAGCGTGGATGAGCAGTTCTTC.

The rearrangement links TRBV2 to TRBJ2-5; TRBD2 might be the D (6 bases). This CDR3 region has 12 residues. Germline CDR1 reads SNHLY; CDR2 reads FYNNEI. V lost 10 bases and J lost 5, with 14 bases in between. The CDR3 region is CAIGGMGETQYF. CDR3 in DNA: TGTGCCATCGGGGGTATGGGGGAGACCCAGTACTTC.

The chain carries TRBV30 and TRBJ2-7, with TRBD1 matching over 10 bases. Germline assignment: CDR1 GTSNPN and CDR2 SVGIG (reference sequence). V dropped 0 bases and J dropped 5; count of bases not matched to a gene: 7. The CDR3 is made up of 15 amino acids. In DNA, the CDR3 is TGTGCCTGGAGTGTCGGACAGGGGGTAGCTGACGAGCAGTACTTC. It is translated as CAWSVGQGVADEQYF.

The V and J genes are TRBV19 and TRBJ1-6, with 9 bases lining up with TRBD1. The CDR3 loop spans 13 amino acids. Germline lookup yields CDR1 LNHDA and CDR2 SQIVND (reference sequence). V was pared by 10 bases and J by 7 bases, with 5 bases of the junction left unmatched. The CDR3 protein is CATRTGANSPLHF. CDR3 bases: TGTGCCACTAGGACAGGGGCGAATTCACCCCTCCACTTT. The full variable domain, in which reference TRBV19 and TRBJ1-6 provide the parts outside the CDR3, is DGGITQSPKYLFRKEGQNVTLSCEQNLNHDAMYWYRQDPGQGLRLIYYSQIVNDFQKGDIAEGYSVSREKKESFPLTVTSAQKNPTAFYLCATRTGANSPLHFGNGTRLTVT.

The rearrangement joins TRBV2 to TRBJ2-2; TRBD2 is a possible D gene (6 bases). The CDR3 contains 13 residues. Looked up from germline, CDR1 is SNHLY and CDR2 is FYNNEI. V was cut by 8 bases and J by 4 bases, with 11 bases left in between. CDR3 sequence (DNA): TGTGCCAGCGACGGGAGTGGCACCGGGGAGCTGTTTTTT. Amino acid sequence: CASDGSGTGELFF. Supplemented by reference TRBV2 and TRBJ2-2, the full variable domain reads EPEVTQTPSHQVTQMGQEVILRCVPISNHLYFYWYRQILGQKVEFLVSFYNNEISEKSEIFDDQFSVERPDGSNFTLKIRSTKLEDSAMYFCASDGSGTGELFFGEGSRLTVL.

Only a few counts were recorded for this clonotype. The CDR3, as DNA: TGCGCCAGCAGCCAAGAAGAAGGCCAGACCTACGAGCAGTACTTC. It encodes CASSQEEGQTYEQYF. The J gene is TRBJ2-7, the V gene TRBV4-3; no clear D gene. The ends were cut back, 0 bases at V and 2 bases at J, with 11 bases in the middle. Germline loops: CDR1 LGHNA, CDR2 YSLEER. This CDR3 has 15 amino acids.

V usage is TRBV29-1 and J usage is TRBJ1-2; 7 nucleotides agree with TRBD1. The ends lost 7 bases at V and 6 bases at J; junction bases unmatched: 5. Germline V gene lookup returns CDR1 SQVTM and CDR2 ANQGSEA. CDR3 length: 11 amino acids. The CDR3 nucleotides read TGCAGCGCCGCGGGACAGCATGGCTACACCTTC. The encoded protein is CSAAGQHGYTF.

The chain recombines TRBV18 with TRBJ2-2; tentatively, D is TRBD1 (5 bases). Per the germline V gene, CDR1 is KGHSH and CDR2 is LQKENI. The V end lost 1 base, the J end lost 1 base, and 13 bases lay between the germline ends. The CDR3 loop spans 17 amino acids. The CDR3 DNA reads TGTGCCAGCTCACCACTCTTTCAGGGCGAGAACACCGGGGAGCTGTTTTTT. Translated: CASSPLFQGENTGELFF.

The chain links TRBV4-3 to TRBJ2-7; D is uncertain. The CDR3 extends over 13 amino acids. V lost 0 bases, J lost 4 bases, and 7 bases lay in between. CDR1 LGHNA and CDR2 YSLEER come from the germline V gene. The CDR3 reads CASSQEPEYEQYF. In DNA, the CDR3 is TGCGCCAGCAGCCAAGAGCCCGAATACGAGCAGTACTTC.

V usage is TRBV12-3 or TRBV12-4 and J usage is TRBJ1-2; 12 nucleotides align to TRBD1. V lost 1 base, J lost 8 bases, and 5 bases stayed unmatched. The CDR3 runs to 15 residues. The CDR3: CASSLGGQGALGYTF. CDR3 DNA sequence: TGTGCCAGCAGTTTAGGGGGACAGGGGGCTCTCGGCTACACCTTC.

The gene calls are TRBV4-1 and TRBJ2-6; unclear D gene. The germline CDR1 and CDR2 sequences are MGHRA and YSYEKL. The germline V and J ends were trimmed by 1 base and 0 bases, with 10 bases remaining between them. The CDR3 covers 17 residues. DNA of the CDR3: TGCGCCAGCAGCCAAGGGATACTCGCCTCTGGGGCCAACGTCCTGACTTTC. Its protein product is CASSQGILASGANVLTF.

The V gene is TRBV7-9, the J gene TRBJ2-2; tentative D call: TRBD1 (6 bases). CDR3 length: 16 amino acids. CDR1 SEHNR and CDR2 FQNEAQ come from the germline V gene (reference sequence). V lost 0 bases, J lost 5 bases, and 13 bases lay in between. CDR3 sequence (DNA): TGTGCCAGCAGCTTAGCGGCCGGGACACTAACCGGGGAGCTGTTTTTT. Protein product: CASSLAAGTLTGELFF.

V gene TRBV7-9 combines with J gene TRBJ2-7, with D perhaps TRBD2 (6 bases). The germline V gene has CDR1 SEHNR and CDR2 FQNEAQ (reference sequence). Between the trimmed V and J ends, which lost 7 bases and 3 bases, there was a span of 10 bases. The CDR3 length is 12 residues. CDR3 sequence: CASTQGLYEQYF. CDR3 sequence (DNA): TGTGCCAGCACCCAGGGACTCTACGAGCAGTACTTC.

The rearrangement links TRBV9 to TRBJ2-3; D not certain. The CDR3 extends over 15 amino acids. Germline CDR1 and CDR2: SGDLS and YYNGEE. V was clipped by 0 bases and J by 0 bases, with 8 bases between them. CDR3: CASSVGISSTDTQYF. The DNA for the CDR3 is TGTGCCAGCAGCGTAGGCATAAGTAGCACAGATACGCAGTATTTT.